This T cell receptor beta chain was recorded in a study of cytomegalovirus exposure and HLA in healthy donors. PCR amplification relied on 60 Vbeta primers (plus 13 Jbeta primers). Produced via immunoSEQ multiplex PCR; TCRdb's table is partial and in-frame only. The table for this sample gives roughly 39,000 clones. The germline gives CDR1 SGDLS, CDR2 YYNGEE. This CDR3 is 15 amino acids long. Trimming removed 0 bases from V and 4 bases from J; junction bases left unmatched: 1. Sequenced sample: PBMCs. The chain combines TRBV9 with TRBJ2-5; TRBD2 matches at 12 bases. The receptor's source is a man in his thirties or forties in good health and CMV-seronegative. In DNA, the CDR3 is TGTGCCAGCAGCGTAGAGGGACTAGCGGGAGAGACCCAGTACTTC. This encodes CASSVEGLAGETQYF.